This T cell receptor beta chain is from a study of type 1 regulatory T cells. Background on the study: This in vitro CD4 product, T-allo10, is enriched for Tr1 cells and alloantigen-specific.

There are 14 residues in the CDR3. The germline CDR1 and CDR2 sequences are DFQATT and SNEGSKA (reference sequence). With 6 bases removed from V and 10 bases from J, the gap between germline ends came to 22 bases. TCRdb reprocessed the reads with MiXCR, giving one entry per CDR3 protein. The data contain about 65,000 distinct CDR3 sequences, nearly 50% of them singletons. This clonotype was seen more than once but under ten times. The antigen is undetermined. The rearrangement links TRBV20-1 to TRBJ2-1; D may be TRBD1 or TRBD2 (5 bases each). Sequences were obtained from cultured non-Tr1 T cells, either the whole culture or a sorted T cell fraction (not recorded which). The TCR comes from a human donor in good health. The CDR3 sequence is CSAAVGTLVREQFF. CDR3 DNA: TGCAGTGCAGCCGTCGGGACCCTAGTTCGAGAGCAGTTCTTC.